The 10 T cell receptor beta chains below come from one sample, sequenced in a study of T cells in localized non-small cell lung cancer. TCRdb keeps only in-frame clones here, not all; method: immunoSEQ multiplex PCR. Of around 70,000 clones listed, approximately 88% are singletons. This specimen was peripheral blood, taken before any cancer treatment. The receptors originated from a female donor of 60 years or more with stage I lung adenocarcinoma.

The chain has TRBV29-1 and TRBJ2-3, with 10 bases matching TRBD2. The CDR3 has 13 amino acids. V trimming: 4 bases; J trimming: 4 bases; junction bases outside the gene matches: 2. Germline V CDR1 and CDR2: SQVTM, ANQGSEA. CDR3 bases: TGCAGCGTTGTAGCGGGAGGCTCAGATACGCAGTATTTT. Translated: CSVVAGGSDTQYF.

V usage is TRBV28 and J usage is TRBJ1-5; D possibly corresponds to TRBD1 (5 bases). Germline V gene data show CDR1 as MDHEN and CDR2 as SYDVKM. V gave up 1 base and J gave up 7 bases, with 14 bases separating them. The CDR3 contains 15 residues. As DNA, the CDR3 is TGTGCCAGCAGTTTATTGGGCAGGGAGGAACAGCCCCAGCATTTT. Protein: CASSLLGREEQPQHF.

The rearrangement links TRBV7-2 to TRBJ2-3; D gene unclear. The CDR3 is 13 amino acids. Germline CDR1 SGHTA, CDR2 FQGNSA. V was trimmed by 1 base and J by 3 bases, leaving 5 bases between them. The CDR3 loop is CASSLDWTDTQYF. CDR3 sequence (DNA): TGTGCCAGCAGCTTAGATTGGACAGATACGCAGTATTTT.

This clone was picked up one time. The chain links TRBV2 to TRBJ2-2, with 7 nucleotides matching TRBD1. J lost 7 bases, V lost 6 bases, and 8 bases had no gene match. This CDR3 has 14 residues. From germline, CDR1 is SNHLY and CDR2 FYNNEI. The CDR3 DNA sequence: TGTGCCAGCAGGGCCGGGACAGCGAACGGGGAGCTGTTTTTT. Amino acid sequence: CASRAGTANGELFF.

The rearrangement links TRBV5-1 to TRBJ1-4; perhaps TRBD1 as D (5 bases). The CDR3 is 15 amino acids. Trimming took 2 bases from V and 8 from J, leaving 16 bases between them. The germline V gene encodes CDR1 SGHRS and CDR2 YFSETQ. Here the CDR3 reads CASSLIGGGYEKLFF. CDR3 nucleotides: TGCGCCAGCAGCTTAATCGGCGGGGGTTACGAAAAACTGTTTTTT. Looking up the rest from reference TRBV5-1 and TRBJ1-4 gives the full variable domain: KAGVTQTPRYLIKTRGQQVTLSCSPISGHRSVSWYQQTPGQGLQFLFEYFSETQRNKGNFPGRFSGRQFSNSRSEMNVSTLELGDSALYLCASSLIGGGYEKLFFGSGTQLSVL.

The V and J genes are TRBV27 and TRBJ1-5; 7 bases line up with TRBD1. In germline, CDR1 is MNHEY, CDR2 SMNVEV (reference sequence). CDR3 length: 14 amino acids. V shed 5 bases, J shed 7 bases, and the junction held 8 bases outside the gene matches. CDR3 protein: CASSPMTGFQPQHF. CDR3 bases: TGTGCCAGCAGTCCCATGACAGGGTTCCAGCCCCAGCATTTT.

The chain is built from TRBV7-3 and TRBJ1-6; D is perhaps TRBD1 (6 bases). The CDR3 is 13 amino acids. CDR1 SGHTA and CDR2 FQGTGA come from the germline V gene. With 7 bases removed from V and 10 bases from J, the gap between germline ends came to 14 bases. The CDR3 spells CASMKQGRSPLHF. CDR3 coding DNA: TGTGCCAGCATGAAGCAGGGGAGGTCACCCCTCCACTTT.

This clone was picked up one time. The CDR3: CSVAVSDTNEQFF. The CDR3 DNA is TGCAGCGTCGCGGTCAGCGACACCAATGAGCAGTTCTTC. V usage is TRBV29-1 and J usage is TRBJ2-1; D is ambiguous. The germline V and J ends were trimmed by 6 bases and 6 bases, with 15 bases remaining between them. This CDR3 comprises 13 residues. The germline CDR1 and CDR2 sequences are SQVTM and ANQGSEA.

The CDR3 spells CASSPQVRAEKLFF. DNA of the CDR3: TGTGCCAGCAGCCCCCAGGTCAGGGCCGAAAAACTGTTTTTT. The chain links TRBV9 to TRBJ1-4, with a weak D call TRBD1 (5 bases). Germline CDR1 is SGDLS and CDR2 is YYNGEE. Trimming left V 4 bases short and J 8 bases short, with 15 bases between. The CDR3 runs 14 residues.

The chain recombines TRBV7-2 with TRBJ1-1, with a weak D call TRBD1 (5 bases). V lost 4 bases and J lost 0, with 9 bases in between. The CDR3 totals 14 residues. Germline V gives CDR1 SGHTA, CDR2 FQGNSA. This chain's CDR3 is CASSSWGMNTEAFF. In DNA form, the CDR3 reads TGTGCCAGCAGCTCCTGGGGGATGAACACTGAAGCTTTCTTT.